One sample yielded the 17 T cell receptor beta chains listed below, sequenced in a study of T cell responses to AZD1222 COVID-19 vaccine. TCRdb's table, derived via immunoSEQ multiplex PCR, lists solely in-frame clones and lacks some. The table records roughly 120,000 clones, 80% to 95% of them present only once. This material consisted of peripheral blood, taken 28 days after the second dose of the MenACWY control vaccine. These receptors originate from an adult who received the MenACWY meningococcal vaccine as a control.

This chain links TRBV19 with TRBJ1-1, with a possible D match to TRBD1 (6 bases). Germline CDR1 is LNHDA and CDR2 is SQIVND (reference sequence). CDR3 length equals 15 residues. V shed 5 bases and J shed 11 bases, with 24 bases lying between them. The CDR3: CASSSRDNQGWGAFF. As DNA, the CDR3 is TGTGCCAGTAGTTCCCGGGACAACCAGGGATGGGGCGCTTTCTTT.

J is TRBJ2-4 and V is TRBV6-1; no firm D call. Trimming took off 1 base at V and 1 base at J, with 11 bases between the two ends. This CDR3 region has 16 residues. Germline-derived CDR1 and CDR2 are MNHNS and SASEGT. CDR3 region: CASSEGQLLAKNIQYF. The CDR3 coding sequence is TGTGCCAGCAGTGAAGGGCAGTTACTTGCCAAAAACATTCAGTACTTC.

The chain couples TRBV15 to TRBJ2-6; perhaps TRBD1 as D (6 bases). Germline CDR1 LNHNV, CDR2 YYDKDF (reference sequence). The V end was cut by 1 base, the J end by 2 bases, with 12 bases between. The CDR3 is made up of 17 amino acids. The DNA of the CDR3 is TGTGCCACCAGCAGAGGTCCCACAGGGACTGGGGCCAACGTCCTGACTTTC. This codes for CATSRGPTGTGANVLTF.

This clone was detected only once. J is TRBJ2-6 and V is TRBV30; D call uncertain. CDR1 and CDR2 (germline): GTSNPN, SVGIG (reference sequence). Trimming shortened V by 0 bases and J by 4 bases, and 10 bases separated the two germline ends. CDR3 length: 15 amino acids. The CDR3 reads CAWSVVATGANVLTF. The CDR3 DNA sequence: TGTGCCTGGAGTGTAGTGGCGACCGGGGCCAACGTCCTGACTTTC.

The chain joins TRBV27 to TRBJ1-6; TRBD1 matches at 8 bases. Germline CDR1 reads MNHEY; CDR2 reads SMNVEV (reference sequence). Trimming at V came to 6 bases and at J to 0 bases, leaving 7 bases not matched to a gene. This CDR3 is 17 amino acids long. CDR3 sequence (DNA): TGTGCCAGCAGCCCAAGACAGGGGAGCTCCTATAATTCACCCCTCCACTTT. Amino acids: CASSPRQGSSYNSPLHF.

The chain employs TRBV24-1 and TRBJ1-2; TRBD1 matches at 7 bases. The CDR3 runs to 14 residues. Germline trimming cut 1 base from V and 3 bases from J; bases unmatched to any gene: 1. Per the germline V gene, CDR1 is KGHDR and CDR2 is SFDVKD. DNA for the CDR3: TGTGCCACCAGTGATTTCGGGACAGACTATGGCTACACCTTC. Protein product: CATSDFGTDYGYTF.

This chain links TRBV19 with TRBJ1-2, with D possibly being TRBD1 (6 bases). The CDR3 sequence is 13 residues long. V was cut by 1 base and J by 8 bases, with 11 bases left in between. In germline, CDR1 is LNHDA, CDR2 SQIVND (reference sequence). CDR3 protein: CASSIVQGGGYTF. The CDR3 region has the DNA TGTGCCAGTAGTATAGTACAGGGAGGCGGCTACACCTTC. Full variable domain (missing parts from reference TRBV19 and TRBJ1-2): DGGITQSPKYLFRKEGQNVTLSCEQNLNHDAMYWYRQDPGQGLRLIYYSQIVNDFQKGDIAEGYSVSREKKESFPLTVTSAQKNPTAFYLCASSIVQGGGYTFGSGTRLTVV.

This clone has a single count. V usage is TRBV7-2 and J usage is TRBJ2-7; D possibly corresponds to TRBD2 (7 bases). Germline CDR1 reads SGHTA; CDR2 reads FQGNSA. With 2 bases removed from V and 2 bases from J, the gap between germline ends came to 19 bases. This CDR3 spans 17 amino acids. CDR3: CASSLRGGDRQPYEQYF. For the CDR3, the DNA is TGTGCCAGCAGCTTAAGGGGGGGCGACAGGCAGCCCTACGAGCAGTACTTC. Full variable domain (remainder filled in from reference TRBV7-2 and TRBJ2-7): GAGVSQSPSNKVTEKGKDVELRCDPISGHTALYWYRQSLGQGLEFLIYFQGNSAPDKSGLPSDRFSAERTGGSVSTLTIQRTQQEDSAVYLCASSLRGGDRQPYEQYFGPGTRLTVT.

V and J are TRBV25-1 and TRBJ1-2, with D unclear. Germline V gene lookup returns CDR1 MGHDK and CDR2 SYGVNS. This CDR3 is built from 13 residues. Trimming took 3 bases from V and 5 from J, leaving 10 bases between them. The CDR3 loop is CASSEGWGYGYTF. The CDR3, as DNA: TGTGCCAGCAGTGAGGGTTGGGGATATGGCTACACCTTC.

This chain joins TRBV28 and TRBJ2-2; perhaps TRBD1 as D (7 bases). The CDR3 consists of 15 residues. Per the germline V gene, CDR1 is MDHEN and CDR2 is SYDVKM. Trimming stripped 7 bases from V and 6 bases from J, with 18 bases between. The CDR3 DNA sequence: TGTGCCAGCATCTCTCCCAGGGGGGTCGCCGGGGAGCTGTTTTTT. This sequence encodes CASISPRGVAGELFF.

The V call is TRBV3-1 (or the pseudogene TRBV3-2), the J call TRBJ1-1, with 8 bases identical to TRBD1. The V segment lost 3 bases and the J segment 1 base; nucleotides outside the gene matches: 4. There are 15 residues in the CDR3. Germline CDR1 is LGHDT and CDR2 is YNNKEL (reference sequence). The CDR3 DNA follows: TGTGCCAGCAGCCATGATGGACAGGGGAACACTGAAGCTTTCTTT. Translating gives CASSHDGQGNTEAFF.

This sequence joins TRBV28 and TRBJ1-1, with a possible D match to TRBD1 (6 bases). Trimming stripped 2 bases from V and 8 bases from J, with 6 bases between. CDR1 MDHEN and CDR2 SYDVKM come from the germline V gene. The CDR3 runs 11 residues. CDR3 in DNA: TGTGCCAGCAGTTTACAGGGGGAAGCTTTCTTT. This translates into CASSLQGEAFF.

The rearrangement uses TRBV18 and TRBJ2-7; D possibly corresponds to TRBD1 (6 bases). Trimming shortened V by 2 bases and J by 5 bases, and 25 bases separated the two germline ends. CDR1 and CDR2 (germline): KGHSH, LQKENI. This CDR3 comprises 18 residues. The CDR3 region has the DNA TGTGCCAGCTCACCAGCGAGACAGGCCCCTGGGGCTAGCCACGAGCAGTACGTC. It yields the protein CASSPARQAPGASHEQYV.

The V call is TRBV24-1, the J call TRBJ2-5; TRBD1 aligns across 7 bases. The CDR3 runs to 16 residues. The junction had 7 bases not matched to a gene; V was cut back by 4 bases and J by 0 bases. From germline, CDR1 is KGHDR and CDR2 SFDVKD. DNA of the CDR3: TGTGCCACCAGTGACTCCAGGGGGAAGTACCAAGAGACCCAGTACTTC. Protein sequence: CATSDSRGKYQETQYF.

In DNA form, the CDR3 reads TGTGCCACAGGGACAGACCAATTGAACACTGAAGCTTTCTTT. Its translation: CATGTDQLNTEAFF. J is TRBJ1-1 and V is TRBV6-5, with 7 positions matching TRBD1. In germline, CDR1 is MNHEY, CDR2 SVGAGI. V lost 10 bases and J lost 0; bases outside the gene matches: 8. This CDR3 has 14 residues.

The CDR3: CASRQLAGVGETQYF. Written as DNA, the CDR3 is TGTGCCAGCAGACAACTAGCGGGAGTCGGAGAGACCCAGTACTTC. This chain uses TRBV7-8 with TRBJ2-5; the match to TRBD2 covers 11 bases. Germline V gene lookup returns CDR1 SGHVS and CDR2 FQNEAQ. The CDR3 loop spans 15 amino acids. The V and J ends lost 6 bases and 4 bases, in that order; junction bases with no gene match: 7.

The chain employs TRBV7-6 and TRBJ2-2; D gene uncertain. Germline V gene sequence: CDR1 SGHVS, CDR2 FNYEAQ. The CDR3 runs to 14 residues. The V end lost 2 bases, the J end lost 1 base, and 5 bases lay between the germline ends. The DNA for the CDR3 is TGTGCCAGCAGCTTACACTTGAACACCGGGGAGCTGTTTTTT. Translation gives CASSLHLNTGELFF.